This TCR beta chain derives from a study of cytotoxic CD8 clonotypes in ibrutinib-treated CLL. Across the whole study: Partial responders 24, complete 2; some twelve progressed and roughly 15 stayed in remission by median around 6 years.

V lost 5 bases and J lost 0, with 13 bases in between. Germline-derived CDR1 and CDR2 are SEHNR and FQNEAQ (reference sequence). The CDR3 is 15 amino acids. Whole-study findings and limits: Clonality measured at baseline exceeded age-matched healthy donors, tracking circulating CD8+ T-cell counts. Baseline levels were approached again at progression, after clonality had risen at ibrutinib response. Sustained-remission and progressing patients diverged in sampling times.

Worth noting for this clone: Its antigen is not identified.

Using immunoSEQ multiplex PCR, the repertoire was profiled, and TCRdb retains in-frame clones only, with some absent. The repertoire holds some 35,000 clones, with 69% as singletons. The clonotype was recovered from a human donor with chronic lymphocytic leukemia. The rearrangement links TRBV7-9 to TRBJ1-1, with a tentative D call TRBD1 (5 bases). The specimen was PBMCs, collected before ibrutinib treatment. The CDR3 here is CASSRGQGMNTEAFF. CDR3 nucleotides: TGTGCCAGCAGCCGCGGGCAGGGAATGAACACTGAAGCTTTCTTT. The full variable domain, in which reference TRBV7-9 and TRBJ1-1 provide the parts outside the CDR3, is DTGVSQNPRHKITKRGQNVTFRCDPISEHNRLYWYRQTLGQGPEFLTYFQNEAQLEKSRLLSDRFSAERPKGSFSTLEIQRTEQGDSAMYLCASSRGQGMNTEAFFGQGTRLTVV.